Below, 28 T cell receptor beta chains from the same sample are listed, as sequenced in a study of cytomegalovirus exposure and HLA in healthy donors. Sequencing used immunoSEQ multiplex PCR; TCRdb keeps in-frame clones, though not all of them. Among roughly 150,000 clones listed, around 84% were seen once. Sequencing was done on a sample of PBMCs. These TCRs come from a young man in good health and CMV-seropositive.

This clone has only one observation. The chain couples TRBV7-9 to TRBJ2-5; perhaps TRBD1 as D (6 bases). The length of the CDR3 is 14 residues. V was cut by 5 bases and J by 1 base, with 11 bases left in between. Germline lookup yields CDR1 SEHNR and CDR2 FQNEAQ (reference sequence). The CDR3 coding sequence is TGTGCCAGCAGCGTGGTGGGGGCCCAAGAGACCCAGTACTTC. This sequence encodes CASSVVGAQETQYF.

V usage is TRBV30 and J usage is TRBJ1-1; the D gene is possibly TRBD1 (5 bases). Per the germline V gene, CDR1 is GTSNPN and CDR2 is SVGIG (reference sequence). The CDR3 length is 17 residues. The germline V and J ends were trimmed by 4 bases and 2 bases, with 23 bases remaining between them. The DNA for the CDR3 is TGTGCCTGGAAAAGTAACAGGAATCCACTTCTTAACACTGAAGCTTTCTTT. Protein product: CAWKSNRNPLLNTEAFF.

This clone was picked up one time. CDR3 loop: CASSPPGWGLNTEAFF. The CDR3, as DNA: TGTGCCAGCAGTCCCCCTGGTTGGGGCTTGAACACTGAAGCTTTCTTT. The V call is TRBV27, the J call TRBJ1-1; a possible D gene is TRBD1 (5 bases). This CDR3 is built from 16 residues. Germline CDR1 and CDR2: MNHEY and SMNVEV (reference sequence). Trimming took 5 bases from V and 0 from J, leaving 16 bases between them.

The chain joins TRBV5-6 to TRBJ2-6, with 7 positions matching TRBD1. The CDR3 length is 17 residues. The V gene's germline CDR1 is SGHDT and CDR2 YYEEEE. J gave up 2 bases and V 4 bases, and 9 bases lay outside the gene matches. CDR3 coding DNA: TGTGCCAGCAGCACACGGACAGGTACGACTGGGGCCAACGTCCTGACTTTC. Its protein is CASSTRTGTTGANVLTF.

The rearrangement links TRBV15 to TRBJ2-7; unclear D gene. V lost 0 bases and J 7 bases, leaving 10 bases between the germline ends. CDR3 length equals 13 residues. CDR1 and CDR2 from the germline V gene are LNHNV and YYDKDF (reference sequence). This CDR3 reads CATSRDPAREQYF. CDR3 DNA: TGTGCCACCAGCAGAGACCCAGCGAGGGAGCAGTACTTC.

The chain is built from TRBV16 and TRBJ2-7, with D perhaps TRBD1 (5 bases). Germline-derived CDR1 and CDR2 are KGHSY and FQNENV. The CDR3 sequence is 16 residues long. The V end was cut by 0 bases, the J end by 2 bases, with 14 bases between. CDR3: CASSQSFATEAYEQYF. The CDR3 DNA follows: TGTGCCAGCAGCCAATCGTTCGCGACAGAAGCCTACGAGCAGTACTTC.

This sequence joins TRBV27 and TRBJ1-4; 9 bases are shared with TRBD1. Germline CDR1 reads MNHEY; CDR2 reads SMNVEV (reference sequence). The CDR3 covers 13 residues. J was trimmed by 7 bases and V by 5 bases; bases with no gene match: 2. The chain's CDR3 is CASSRQGGEKLFF. The CDR3 region has the DNA TGTGCCAGCAGTCGACAGGGGGGTGAAAAACTGTTTTTT.

The CDR3 region has the DNA TGTGCTAGTGGTTTACGTAGCGGGAGCCGAACCTACGAGCAGTACTTC. Translated, it gives CASGLRSGSRTYEQYF. The V call is TRBV12-5, the J call TRBJ2-7, with 9 nucleotides matching TRBD2. V trimming: 3 bases; J trimming: 2 bases; junction bases outside the gene matches: 8. The germline CDR1 and CDR2 sequences are LGHNT and FRNRAP. CDR3 length: 16 amino acids.

This chain uses TRBV30 with TRBJ2-3; D unresolved. The CDR3 extends over 14 amino acids. The germline V gene encodes CDR1 GTSNPN and CDR2 SVGIG (reference sequence). V lost 0 bases and J lost 0, with 7 bases in between. CDR3 loop: CAWSVSSSTDTQYF. In nucleotides, the CDR3 is TGTGCCTGGAGTGTTAGCTCTAGCACAGATACGCAGTATTTT. Full variable domain (outside the CDR3, taken from reference TRBV30 and TRBJ2-3): SQTIHQWPATLVQPVGSPLSLECTVEGTSNPNLYWYRQAAGRGLQLLFYSVGIGQISSEVPQNLSASRPQDRQFILSSKKLLLSDSGFYLCAWSVSSSTDTQYFGPGTRLTVL.

The chain couples TRBV19 to TRBJ2-7, with TRBD1 identical over 7 bases. CDR1 is LNHDA and CDR2 is SQIVND in the germline V gene (reference sequence). The CDR3 length is 14 residues. With V trimmed by 10 bases and J by 2 bases, 11 bases remained unmatched. The CDR3 DNA is TGTGCCACTAAGGCACAGGGGACCACCTACGAGCAGTACTTC. Residues: CATKAQGTTYEQYF.

This chain joins TRBV5-5 and TRBJ1-1; a weak D match, TRBD1 (6 bases). The germline V and J ends were trimmed by 1 base and 5 bases, with 9 bases remaining between them. Per the germline V gene, CDR1 is SGHKS and CDR2 is YYEKEE (reference sequence). This CDR3 is built from 13 residues. This CDR3 is CASSLQGKTEAFF. DNA of the CDR3: TGTGCCAGCAGCTTGCAGGGGAAGACTGAAGCTTTCTTT.

This chain uses TRBV5-6 with TRBJ2-3; 10 bases match TRBD2. The CDR3 totals 15 residues. Germline CDR1 SGHDT, CDR2 YYEEEE. V lost 1 base to trimming and J lost 1 base; unmatched junction nucleotides: 0. Here the CDR3 reads CASSLTSGGTDTQYF. The CDR3 DNA is TGTGCCAGCAGCTTGACTAGCGGGGGCACAGATACGCAGTATTTT. Using reference TRBV5-6 and TRBJ2-3 for the parts outside the CDR3, the full variable domain is DAGVTQSPTHLIKTRGQQVTLRCSPKSGHDTVSWYQQALGQGPQFIFQYYEEEERQRGNFPDRFSGHQFPNYSSELNVNALLLGDSALYLCASSLTSGGTDTQYFGPGTRLTVL.

The chain combines TRBV7-2 with TRBJ2-2; tentative D call: TRBD1 (5 bases). The V and J ends lost 4 bases and 1 base respectively, with 7 bases between them. The germline V gene encodes CDR1 SGHTA and CDR2 FQGNSA. CDR3 length equals 14 residues. CDR3 DNA sequence: TGTGCCAGCAGCTCTCAGGGGAACACCGGGGAGCTGTTTTTT. Translation: CASSSQGNTGELFF. Looking up the rest from reference TRBV7-2 and TRBJ2-2 gives the full variable domain: GAGVSQSPSNKVTEKGKDVELRCDPISGHTALYWYRQSLGQGLEFLIYFQGNSAPDKSGLPSDRFSAERTGGSVSTLTIQRTQQEDSAVYLCASSSQGNTGELFFGEGSRLTVL.

The chain carries TRBV2 and TRBJ1-2; no reliable D call. The CDR3 consists of 10 residues. From germline, CDR1 is SNHLY and CDR2 FYNNEI. With 3 bases removed from V and 6 bases from J, the gap between germline ends came to 2 bases. CDR3 sequence: CASSDNGYTF. The CDR3 DNA sequence: TGTGCCAGCAGTGATAATGGCTACACCTTC.

The rearrangement uses TRBV14 and TRBJ2-5; 8 bases agree with TRBD2. This CDR3 spans 14 amino acids. V was pared by 6 bases and J by 4 bases, with 7 bases of the junction left unmatched. Germline values: CDR1 SGHDN, CDR2 FVKESK. As DNA, the CDR3 is TGTGCCAGCAGTCGACGACGGGGGGGAGAGACCCAGTACTTC. As protein: CASSRRRGGETQYF.

The chain is built from TRBV15 and TRBJ2-1; D is perhaps TRBD2 (5 bases). Trimming left V 3 bases short and J 5 bases short, with 14 bases between. Germline V CDR1 and CDR2: LNHNV, YYDKDF (reference sequence). The CDR3 spans 15 residues. The CDR3 DNA reads TGTGCCACCAGCAGGGCGGCCAGCGGAGACAATGAGCAGTTCTTC. Translated: CATSRAASGDNEQFF.

In this sample, this clone turned up once. As DNA, the CDR3 is TGTGCCAGCAGTTCGACTCCGAGGGGGTATGGCTACACCTTC. It translates to CASSSTPRGYGYTF. V usage is TRBV28 and J usage is TRBJ1-2, with D possibly TRBD1 on 6 matching bases. The V end was cut by 4 bases, the J end by 5 bases, with 14 bases between. CDR3 size: 14 residues. From germline, CDR1 is MDHEN and CDR2 SYDVKM.

This chain joins TRBV2 and TRBJ2-7; D gene uncertain. Germline V gene sequence: CDR1 SNHLY, CDR2 FYNNEI. The CDR3 consists of 13 residues. Trimming removed 7 bases from V and 2 bases from J, with 12 bases in between. CDR3 in amino acids: CASTGGSTYEQYF. CDR3 DNA: TGTGCCAGCACCGGCGGATCGACCTACGAGCAGTACTTC.

The chain joins TRBV5-1 to TRBJ2-1; TRBD2 aligns across 8 bases. The ends lost 5 bases at V and 5 bases at J; junction bases unmatched: 21. The CDR3 is 19 amino acids. Looked up from germline, CDR1 is SGHRS and CDR2 is YFSETQ. The CDR3 DNA sequence: TGCGCCAGCAGACGTGTGAGGTCAGCGGGGGCAACCACTAACAATGAGCAGTTCTTC. As protein: CASRRVRSAGATTNNEQFF.

This clone was detected only a few times. The rearrangement uses TRBV19 and TRBJ2-3, with TRBD2 matching 11 bases. This CDR3 spans 16 amino acids. After removal of 6 bases from V and 1 base from J, the junction contained 6 bases not matched to a gene. Germline CDR1 is LNHDA and CDR2 is SQIVND (reference sequence). The CDR3 loop reads CASSLLAGGGTDTQYF. The CDR3 DNA reads TGTGCCAGTAGCCTTCTAGCGGGAGGAGGCACAGATACGCAGTATTTT.

The V call is TRBV10-3, the J call TRBJ2-3; TRBD2 is a possible D gene (5 bases). Between the trimmed V and J ends, which lost 4 bases and 1 base, there was a span of 12 bases. The germline V gene encodes CDR1 ENHRY and CDR2 SYGVKD. This CDR3 has 15 amino acids. The CDR3 protein is CAISGAGPGTDTQYF. In DNA, the CDR3 is TGTGCCATCAGTGGGGCGGGCCCCGGCACAGATACGCAGTATTTT.

CDR3 DNA sequence: TGCGCCAGCAGCCACGAGCGGGGAACTCACTATGGCTACACCTTC. Translation: CASSHERGTHYGYTF. The V call is TRBV4-1, the J call TRBJ1-2; D is uncertain. This CDR3 is 15 amino acids long. V lost 3 bases to trimming and J lost 3 bases, with 14 bases between them. The germline CDR1 and CDR2 sequences are MGHRA and YSYEKL.

This clone has a handful of counts. V is TRBV2 and J is TRBJ1-3, with 9 bases that match TRBD1. Losses at the gene ends were 4 bases for V and 9 bases for J; bases not matched to a gene: 7. Germline CDR1 reads SNHLY; CDR2 reads FYNNEI. This CDR3 is 14 amino acids long. As DNA, the CDR3 is TGTGCCAGCAGTGGACAGGGGGACGGTTCCACCATATATTTT. It codes for CASSGQGDGSTIYF.

The gene calls are TRBV7-9 and TRBJ2-3; 7 bases match TRBD2. CDR3 size: 16 residues. Per the germline V gene, CDR1 is SEHNR and CDR2 is FQNEAQ (reference sequence). V shed 3 bases, J shed 3 bases, and the junction held 9 bases outside the gene matches. DNA of the CDR3: TGTGCCAGCAGCTTCGAGGCAGGGCGGGGGACAGATACGCAGTATTTT. Translation gives CASSFEAGRGTDTQYF.

The genes are TRBV19 and TRBJ1-1, with D maybe TRBD1 (6 bases). The V end lost 7 bases, the J end lost 2 bases, and 17 bases lay between the germline ends. Germline V gene sequence: CDR1 LNHDA, CDR2 SQIVND (reference sequence). The CDR3 loop spans 15 amino acids. CDR3 DNA: TGTGCCAGTAAACACGGTTACAGGGATAACACTGAAGCTTTCTTT. Protein: CASKHGYRDNTEAFF.

The rearrangement links TRBV2 to TRBJ1-2; the match to TRBD1 covers 8 bases. CDR1 SNHLY and CDR2 FYNNEI come from the germline V gene. V was pared by 4 bases and J by 7 bases, with 5 bases of the junction left unmatched. The CDR3 is 13 residues long. The CDR3 bases are TGTGCCAGCAGTGCAGGGGGCTGGGTTGGCTACACCTTC. Translating gives CASSAGGWVGYTF.

The chain employs TRBV5-1 and TRBJ2-3; 7 positions agree with TRBD1. Germline CDR1 reads SGHRS; CDR2 reads YFSETQ. The V and J ends lost 4 bases and 2 bases, in that order; junction bases with no gene match: 7. The CDR3 runs 15 residues. The CDR3 reads CASSPSTGVTDTQYF. CDR3 DNA: TGCGCCAGCAGCCCCTCCACAGGGGTCACAGATACGCAGTATTTT.

The V and J genes are TRBV6-1 and TRBJ2-1; 11 bases are shared with TRBD1. Per germline, CDR1 MNHNS and CDR2 SASEGT. J gave up 10 bases and V 5 bases, and 10 bases lay outside the gene matches. This CDR3 is 15 amino acids long. CDR3 DNA: TGTGCCAGCAGTAGAGAAGGACAGGGGGCTAAAGAGCAGTTCTTC. It yields the protein CASSREGQGAKEQFF.